This T cell receptor beta chain was sequenced in a study of T cells in Graves' hyperthyroidism and ophthalmopathy. Amplification of TCR beta CDR3 regions was performed using RNA transcripts as template. During a first-round RT-PCR of the TCR CDR3, the HTBI primer set was used. Via MiXCR, TCRdb re-called the multiplex PCR reads, giving one row per CDR3 protein. The sample consists of roughly 660,000 distinct CDR3 sequences, roughly 17% of them appearing once. This CDR3 is built from 14 residues. V shed 5 bases and J 0 bases; nucleotides not matched to a gene: 3. Study results and limitations: In the analysis, a 13 V-J model separated ophthalmopathy from stable hyperthyroidism. Most clonotypes expanded in the thyroid (above 0.001) were also present in blood.

There are many counts of this clonotype. What it binds is unknown. In making diagnoses, clinical symptoms, serum thyroxine and TRAb, thyroid ultrasound and orbital computed tomography were all used. Each 10 ml fresh peripheral blood draw supplied the PBMCs. The clonotype comes from a man aged 50 or older with Graves' hyperthyroidism. The specimen was blood. The rearrangement uses TRBV12-3 or TRBV12-4 and TRBJ1-1; 7 bases fit TRBD1. The CDR3 DNA reads as TGTGCCAGCAGTCTACAGGGGTTGAACACTGAAGCTTTCTTT. Protein sequence: CASSLQGLNTEAFF.